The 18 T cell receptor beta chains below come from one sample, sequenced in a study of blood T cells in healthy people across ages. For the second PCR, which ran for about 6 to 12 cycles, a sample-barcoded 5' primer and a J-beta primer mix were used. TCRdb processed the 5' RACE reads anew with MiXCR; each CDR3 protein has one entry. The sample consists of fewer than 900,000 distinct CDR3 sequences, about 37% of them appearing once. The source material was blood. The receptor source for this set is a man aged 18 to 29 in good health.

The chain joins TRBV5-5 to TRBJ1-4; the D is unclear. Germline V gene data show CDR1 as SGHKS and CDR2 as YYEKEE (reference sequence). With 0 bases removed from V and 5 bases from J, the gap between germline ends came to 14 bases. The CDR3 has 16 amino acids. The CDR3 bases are TGTGCCAGCAGCTTGGTCGTCGGGGTGGGGAATGAAAAACTGTTTTTT. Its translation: CASSLVVGVGNEKLFF.

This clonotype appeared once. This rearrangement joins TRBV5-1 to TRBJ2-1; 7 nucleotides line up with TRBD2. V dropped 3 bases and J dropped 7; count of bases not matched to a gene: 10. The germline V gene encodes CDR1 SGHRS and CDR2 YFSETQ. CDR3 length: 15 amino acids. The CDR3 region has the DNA TGCGCCAGCAGCTCCGGGAGGTCAACGGGTAATGAGCAGTTCTTC. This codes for CASSSGRSTGNEQFF. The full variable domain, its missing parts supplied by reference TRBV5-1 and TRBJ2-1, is KAGVTQTPRYLIKTRGQQVTLSCSPISGHRSVSWYQQTPGQGLQFLFEYFSETQRNKGNFPGRFSGRQFSNSRSEMNVSTLELGDSALYLCASSSGRSTGNEQFFGPGTRLTVL.

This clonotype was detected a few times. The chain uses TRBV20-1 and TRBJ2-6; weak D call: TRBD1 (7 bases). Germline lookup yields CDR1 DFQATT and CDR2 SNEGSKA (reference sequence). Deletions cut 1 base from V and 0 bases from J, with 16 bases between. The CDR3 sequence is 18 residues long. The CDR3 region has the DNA TGCAGTGCTAGAGGCCCGAGACAGGGACTCTCTGGGGCCAACGTCCTGACTTTC. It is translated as CSARGPRQGLSGANVLTF.

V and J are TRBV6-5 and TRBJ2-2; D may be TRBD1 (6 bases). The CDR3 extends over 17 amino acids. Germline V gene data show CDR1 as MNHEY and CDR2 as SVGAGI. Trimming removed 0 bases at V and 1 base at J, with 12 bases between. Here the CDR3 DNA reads TGTGCCAGCAGTTACTCGATGCAGGGGCTGAACACCGGGGAGCTGTTTTTT. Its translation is CASSYSMQGLNTGELFF.

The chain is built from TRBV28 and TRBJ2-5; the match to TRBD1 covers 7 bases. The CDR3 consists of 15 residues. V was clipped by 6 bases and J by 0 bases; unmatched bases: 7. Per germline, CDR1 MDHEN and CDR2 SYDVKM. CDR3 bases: TGTGCCAGCAGCTCGGGACAGCAGTACCAAGAGACCCAGTACTTC. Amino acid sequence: CASSSGQQYQETQYF. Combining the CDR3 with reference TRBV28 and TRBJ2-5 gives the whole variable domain DVKVTQSSRYLVKRTGEKVFLECVQDMDHENMFWYRQDPGLGLRLIYFSYDVKMKEKGDIPEGYSVSREKKERFSLILESASTNQTSMYLCASSSGQQYQETQYFGPGTRLLVL.

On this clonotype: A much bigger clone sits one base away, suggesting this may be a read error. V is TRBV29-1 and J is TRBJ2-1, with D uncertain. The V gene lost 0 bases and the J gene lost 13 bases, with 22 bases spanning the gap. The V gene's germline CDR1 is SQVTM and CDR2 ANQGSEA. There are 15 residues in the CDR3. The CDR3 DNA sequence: TGCAGCGTTGAAGAAAGGCTCTGGACCCAAGAGACCCAGTTCTTC. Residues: CSVEERLWTQETQFF.

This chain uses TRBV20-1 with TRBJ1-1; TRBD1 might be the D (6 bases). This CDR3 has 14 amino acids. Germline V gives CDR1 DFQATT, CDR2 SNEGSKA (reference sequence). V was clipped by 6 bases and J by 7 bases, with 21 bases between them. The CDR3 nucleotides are TGCAGTGCCACAAAGACAGGACCTGGGGGTGAAGCTTTCTTT. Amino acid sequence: CSATKTGPGGEAFF.

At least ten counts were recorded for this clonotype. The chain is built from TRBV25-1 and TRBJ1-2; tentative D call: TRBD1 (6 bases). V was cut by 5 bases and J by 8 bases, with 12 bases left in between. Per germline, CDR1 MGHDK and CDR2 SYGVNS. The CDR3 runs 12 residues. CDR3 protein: CASSTGTWGYTF. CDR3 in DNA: TGTGCCAGCAGTACAGGGACCTGGGGCTACACCTTC.

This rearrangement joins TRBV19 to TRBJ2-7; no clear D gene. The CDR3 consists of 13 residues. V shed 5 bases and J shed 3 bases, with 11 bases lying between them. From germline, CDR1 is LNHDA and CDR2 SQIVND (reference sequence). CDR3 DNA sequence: TGTGCCAGTAGTGCACAAGCCCTCTACGAGCAGTACTTC. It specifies CASSAQALYEQYF.

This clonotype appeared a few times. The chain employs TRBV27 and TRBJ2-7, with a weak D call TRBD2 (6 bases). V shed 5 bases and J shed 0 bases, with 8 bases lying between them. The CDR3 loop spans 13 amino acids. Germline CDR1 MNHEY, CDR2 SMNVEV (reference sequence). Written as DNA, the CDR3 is TGTGCCAGCAGTCGGAGGGCCTCCTACGAGCAGTACTTC. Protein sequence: CASSRRASYEQYF.

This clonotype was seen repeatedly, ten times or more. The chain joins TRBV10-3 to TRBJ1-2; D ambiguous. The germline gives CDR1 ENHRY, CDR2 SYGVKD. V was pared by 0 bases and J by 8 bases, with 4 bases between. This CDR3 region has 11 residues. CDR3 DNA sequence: TGTGCCATCAGTGAGTCGTGGGGCTACACCTTC. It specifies CAISESWGYTF.

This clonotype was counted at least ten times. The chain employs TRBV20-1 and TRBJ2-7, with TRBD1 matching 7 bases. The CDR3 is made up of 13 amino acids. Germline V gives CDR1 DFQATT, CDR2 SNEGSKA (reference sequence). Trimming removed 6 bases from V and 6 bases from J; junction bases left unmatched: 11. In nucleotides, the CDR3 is TGCAGTGCCAAGAGGGGCAGGGGGTTCGAGCAGTACTTC. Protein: CSAKRGRGFEQYF.

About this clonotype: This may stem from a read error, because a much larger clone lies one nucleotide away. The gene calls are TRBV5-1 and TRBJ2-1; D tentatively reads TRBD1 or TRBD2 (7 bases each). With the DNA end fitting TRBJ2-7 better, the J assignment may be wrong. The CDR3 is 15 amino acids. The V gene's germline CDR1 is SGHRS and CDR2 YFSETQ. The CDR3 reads CASRSTGRVINEQYF. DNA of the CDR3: TGCGCCAGCAGGTCGACAGGGAGGGTCATCAATGAGCAGTACTTC.

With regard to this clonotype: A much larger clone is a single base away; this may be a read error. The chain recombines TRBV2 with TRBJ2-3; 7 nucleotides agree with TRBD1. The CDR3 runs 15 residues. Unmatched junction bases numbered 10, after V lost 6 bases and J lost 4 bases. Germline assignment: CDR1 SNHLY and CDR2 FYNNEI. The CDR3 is CASRGQTPSADTQYF. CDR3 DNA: TGTGCCAGCAGGGGACAGACACCCAGCGCAGATACGCAGTATTTT.

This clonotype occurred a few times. The CDR3 reads CASSVWPSRFNNEQFF. The CDR3 bases are TGTGCCAGCAGCGTATGGCCCTCTAGGTTTAATAATGAGCAGTTCTTC. The chain is built from TRBV9 and TRBJ2-1; D is undetermined. Germline CDR1 reads SGDLS; CDR2 reads YYNGEE. The CDR3 has 16 amino acids. Trimming pared 1 base from V and 7 bases from J, leaving 18 bases between.

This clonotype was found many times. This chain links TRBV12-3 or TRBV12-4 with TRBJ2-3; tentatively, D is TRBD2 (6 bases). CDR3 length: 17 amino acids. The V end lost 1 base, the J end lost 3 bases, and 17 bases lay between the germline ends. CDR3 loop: CASSLGRGRGATDTQYF. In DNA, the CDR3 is TGTGCCAGCAGTTTAGGGCGGGGACGCGGGGCAACAGATACGCAGTATTTT.

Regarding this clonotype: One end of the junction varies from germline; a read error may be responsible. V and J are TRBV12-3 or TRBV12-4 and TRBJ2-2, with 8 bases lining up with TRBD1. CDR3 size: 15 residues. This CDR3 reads CAGSLAGGNTGELFF. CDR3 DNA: TGTGCCGGCAGTTTAGCAGGGGGCAACACCGGGGAGCTGTTTTTT.

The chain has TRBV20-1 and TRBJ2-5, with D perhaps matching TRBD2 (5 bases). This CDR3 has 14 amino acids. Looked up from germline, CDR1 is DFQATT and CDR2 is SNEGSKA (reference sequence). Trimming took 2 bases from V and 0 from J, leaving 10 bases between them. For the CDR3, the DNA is TGCAGTGCTAGATTCACGGGGTACCAAGAGACCCAGTACTTC. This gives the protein CSARFTGYQETQYF.